The 26 T cell receptor beta chains presented below share a single source sample, sequenced in a study of shared clonotypes between healthy human individuals (dated by TCRdb to about 2020). The library relied on the immunoSEQ multiplex PCR assay. The immuneACCESS repertoire file appears here via TCRdb, limited to in-frame rearrangements. These files lack a portion of the clones; in checked studies, under half of the deficit traces to unresolved V genes, and the cause of the others is not known. Recorded for this sample are more than 850,000 clones; more than 75% of them occurred a single time. Together, the top ten hold approximately 0.5% of the sample. Sequenced sample: memory CD4+ T cells from PBMCs. The cell subset or site label, as the study defines it: CD45RA-negative fraction. These receptors all stem from a man between 18 and 35 years old in good health. Some clones in this sample may be carry-over from other donors' samples.

This clone came up a few times. The genes are TRBV4-1 and TRBJ2-7; the D gene is possibly TRBD1 (6 bases). This CDR3 has 15 amino acids. The germline V gene encodes CDR1 MGHRA and CDR2 YSYEKL. Between the trimmed V and J ends, which lost 0 bases and 2 bases, there was a span of 11 bases. The DNA for the CDR3 is TGCGCCAGCAGCCAAGATCCCGGGGACACCTACGAGCAGTACTTC. It yields the protein CASSQDPGDTYEQYF.

This clone came up a few times. The V call is TRBV28, the J call TRBJ2-7, with unresolved D. Germline CDR1 is MDHEN and CDR2 is SYDVKM. This CDR3 has 13 residues. Trimming pared 3 bases from V and 6 bases from J, leaving 12 bases between. CDR3 sequence (DNA): TGTGCCAGCAGTTTTTTGCGCTTAGGCGAGCAGTACTTC. Its translation is CASSFLRLGEQYF.

The V gene is TRBV15, the J gene TRBJ2-3; D perhaps matches TRBD1 (5 bases). Per germline, CDR1 LNHNV and CDR2 YYDKDF (reference sequence). The CDR3 extends over 14 amino acids. Trimming took off 3 bases at V and 5 bases at J, with 12 bases between the two ends. The CDR3 sequence: CATSSFQGIDTQYF. The CDR3, as DNA: TGTGCCACCAGCAGTTTCCAGGGAATAGATACGCAGTATTTT.

Concerning this clone itself: This CDR3 is also generated by other DNA sequences in the sample. The chain recombines TRBV28 with TRBJ2-7; 7 nucleotides align to TRBD1. The V gene's germline CDR1 is MDHEN and CDR2 SYDVKM. V trimming: 5 bases; J trimming: 2 bases; junction bases outside the gene matches: 3. There are 13 residues in the CDR3. This CDR3 is CASSRQGAYEQYF. The CDR3 region has the DNA TGTGCCAGCAGTCGACAGGGAGCCTACGAGCAGTACTTC.

V usage is TRBV5-4 and J usage is TRBJ2-5; TRBD2 matches 7 bases. Trimming at V came to 4 bases and at J to 4 bases, leaving 7 bases not matched to a gene. The CDR3 is 14 amino acids. Germline V lookup: CDR1 SGHNT, CDR2 YYREEE (reference sequence). CDR3 coding DNA: TGTGCCAGCAGCACCGGGACTAATAGAGAGACCCAGTACTTC. This encodes CASSTGTNRETQYF.

On this clone itself: A read error may produce the germline difference seen at one junction end. The CDR3 region has the DNA TGTGCCAGCAGTTTACGCGCCGGGACAGACTTCTTC. It is translated as CASSLRAGTDFF. The V and J genes are TRBV28 and TRBJ1-2, with 7 bases fitting TRBD1. Germline-derived CDR1 and CDR2 are MDHEN and SYDVKM. CDR3 size: 12 residues.

The chain carries TRBV27 and TRBJ2-2; D is possibly TRBD1 (6 bases). There are 17 residues in the CDR3. Germline V CDR1 and CDR2: MNHEY, SMNVEV (reference sequence). Trimming took 5 bases from V and 0 from J, leaving 16 bases between them. The CDR3 nucleotides are TGTGCCAGCAGTATAATCTCCGGGACATCGAACACCGGGGAGCTGTTTTTT. Translating it yields CASSIISGTSNTGELFF.

The chain links TRBV30 to TRBJ2-2; the D is unclear. V dropped 0 bases and J dropped 7 bases, with 12 bases sitting between them. Germline assignment: CDR1 GTSNPN and CDR2 SVGIG (reference sequence). The CDR3 extends over 14 amino acids. This CDR3 reads CAWSVAGWDGELFF. CDR3 DNA: TGTGCCTGGAGTGTGGCAGGTTGGGACGGGGAGCTGTTTTTT.

This chain joins TRBV11-2 and TRBJ1-3, with D unresolved. The V gene lost 3 bases and the J gene lost 0 bases, with 9 bases spanning the gap. The CDR3 spans 15 residues. Germline V gene sequence: CDR1 SGHAT, CDR2 FQNNGV. The CDR3 spells CASSFTVFSGNTIYF. The CDR3 nucleotides are TGTGCCAGCAGCTTCACGGTTTTCTCTGGAAACACCATATATTTT. Full variable domain (rest looked up from reference TRBV11-2 and TRBJ1-3): EAGVAQSPRYKIIEKRQSVAFWCNPISGHATLYWYQQILGQGPKLLIQFQNNGVVDDSQLPKDRFSAERLKGVDSTLKIQPAKLEDSAVYLCASSFTVFSGNTIYFGEGSWLTVV.

In this sample, this clone turned up once. The J gene is TRBJ1-2, the V gene TRBV28; 9 bases agree with TRBD1. J was trimmed by 7 bases and V by 9 bases; bases with no gene match: 12. The CDR3 loop spans 14 amino acids. Germline assignment: CDR1 MDHEN and CDR2 SYDVKM. The CDR3 loop is CASTRDRAGSGYTF. CDR3 nucleotides: TGTGCCAGTACCCGGGACAGGGCGGGGAGTGGCTACACCTTC.

V is TRBV4-3 and J is TRBJ1-5; 8 nucleotides line up with TRBD1. J was trimmed by 6 bases and V by 2 bases; bases with no gene match: 27. CDR1 LGHNA and CDR2 YSLEER come from the germline V gene. This CDR3 contains 22 residues. DNA for the CDR3: TGCGCCAGCAGCCAATGGGGTGTAATAATGGACAGGGAAGGAGGGTGGGGTCAGCCCCAGCATTTT. Its protein product is CASSQWGVIMDREGGWGQPQHF.

The chain joins TRBV7-2 to TRBJ1-3; D not certain. The CDR3 length is 14 residues. V was cut by 5 bases and J by 0 bases, with 8 bases left in between. Germline lookup yields CDR1 SGHTA and CDR2 FQGNSA. The CDR3 bases are TGTGCCAGCAGCGCCCAGATCTCTGGAAACACCATATATTTT. It specifies CASSAQISGNTIYF.

Only one count was recorded for this clone. The genes are TRBV7-3 and TRBJ2-1; 9 nucleotides align to TRBD2. In germline, CDR1 is SGHTA, CDR2 FQGTGA. CDR3 length: 15 amino acids. Unmatched junction bases numbered 2, after V lost 1 base and J lost 4 bases. The CDR3 reads CASSLRAGGYNEQFF. The CDR3 DNA follows: TGTGCCAGCAGCTTAAGGGCGGGAGGGTACAATGAGCAGTTCTTC.

The chain is built from TRBV9 and TRBJ2-4; D may be TRBD2 (7 bases). In germline, CDR1 is SGDLS, CDR2 YYNGEE. The CDR3 is 14 amino acids. V dropped 0 bases and J dropped 8 bases, with 12 bases sitting between them. The DNA for the CDR3 is TGTGCCAGCAGCGTAGGGGAGGGACACGACATTCAGTACTTC. Its translation is CASSVGEGHDIQYF.

This chain uses TRBV2 with TRBJ1-2; a possible D gene is TRBD1 (5 bases). CDR3 length: 14 residues. V was clipped by 4 bases and J by 6 bases, with 15 bases between them. Germline CDR1 is SNHLY and CDR2 is FYNNEI. The CDR3, as DNA: TGTGCCAGCAGTGTAGGGCGGGGCGTGGATGGCTACACCTTC. Residues: CASSVGRGVDGYTF.

The chain combines TRBV28 with TRBJ2-5, with 7 positions matching TRBD2. Trimming took 0 bases from V and 4 from J; bases not matched to a gene: 2. Germline CDR1 reads MDHEN; CDR2 reads SYDVKM. CDR3 length: 14 residues. CDR3 in DNA: TGTGCCAGCAGTTTATGGGGGGGGAGAGAGACCCAGTACTTC. It translates to CASSLWGGRETQYF.

The chain carries TRBV11-1 and TRBJ1-1; 7 nucleotides line up with TRBD1. Looked up from germline, CDR1 is SGHAT and CDR2 is FQDESV (reference sequence). V lost 1 base to trimming and J lost 7 bases; unmatched junction nucleotides: 6. This CDR3 contains 14 residues. CDR3 DNA: TGTGCCAGCAGCTTAGAAAACAGGGGTCGTGAAGCTTTCTTT. Protein sequence: CASSLENRGREAFF.

This chain joins TRBV19 and TRBJ2-7; no definite D call. This CDR3 is built from 12 residues. Trimming pared 7 bases from V and 6 bases from J, leaving 13 bases between. The germline V gene encodes CDR1 LNHDA and CDR2 SQIVND (reference sequence). CDR3 sequence (DNA): TGTGCCAGTACTAGTTGGACCGGCGAGCAGTACTTC. Amino acid sequence: CASTSWTGEQYF.

V and J are TRBV5-1 and TRBJ2-1; D might be TRBD1 (5 bases). Germline CDR1 SGHRS, CDR2 YFSETQ. The CDR3 contains 13 residues. V was cut by 1 base and J by 10 bases, with 12 bases left in between. The CDR3 coding sequence is TGCGCCAGCAGCTTGAGTACCTCAGGGGAGCAGTTCTTC. Its protein product is CASSLSTSGEQFF.

The chain has TRBV6-5 and TRBJ2-2; the match to TRBD1 covers 7 bases. The V segment lost 2 bases and the J segment 0 bases; nucleotides outside the gene matches: 0. The germline V gene encodes CDR1 MNHEY and CDR2 SVGAGI. The CDR3 is 15 amino acids. CDR3: CASSYQGANTGELFF. As DNA, the CDR3 is TGTGCCAGCAGTTACCAGGGGGCGAACACCGGGGAGCTGTTTTTT.

The chain is built from TRBV28 and TRBJ1-5, with TRBD1 as a possible D gene (6 bases). Trimming took 5 bases from V and 1 from J, leaving 9 bases between them. Per the germline V gene, CDR1 is MDHEN and CDR2 is SYDVKM. The length of the CDR3 is 14 residues. The CDR3 DNA is TGTGCCAGCAGTGGAGGGGGAAGCAATCAGCCCCAGCATTTT. This codes for CASSGGGSNQPQHF.

The count of this clone is one. The chain couples TRBV6-1 to TRBJ2-1; D gene unclear. V shed 2 bases and J shed 12 bases, with 23 bases lying between them. The germline V gene has CDR1 MNHNS and CDR2 SASEGT. The CDR3 length is 16 residues. The CDR3 coding sequence is TGTGCCAGCAGTGAACCCGGAAGGGAAGCCTCCCTGAGGCAGTTCTTC. It encodes CASSEPGREASLRQFF.

CDR3 sequence (DNA): TGTGCCAGCAGTCTCCCCGGACAGCGGAATACGCAGTATTTT. Amino acids: CASSLPGQRNTQYF. V is TRBV28 and J is TRBJ2-3, with D maybe TRBD1 (6 bases). The CDR3 runs to 14 residues. The V end lost 5 bases, the J end lost 7 bases, and 16 bases lay between the germline ends. CDR1 and CDR2 from the germline V gene are MDHEN and SYDVKM. Supplemented by reference TRBV28 and TRBJ2-3, the full variable domain reads DVKVTQSSRYLVKRTGEKVFLECVQDMDHENMFWYRQDPGLGLRLIYFSYDVKMKEKGDIPEGYSVSREKKERFSLILESASTNQTSMYLCASSLPGQRNTQYFGPGTRLTVL.

The gene calls are TRBV4-1 and TRBJ1-2; 8 bases are shared with TRBD1. The germline V gene encodes CDR1 MGHRA and CDR2 YSYEKL. CDR3 length: 15 residues. The junction had 6 bases not matched to a gene; V was cut back by 2 bases and J by 4 bases. CDR3 coding DNA: TGCGCCAGCAGCCAACAAAGAGGACAGGGCTATGGCTACACCTTC. Its translation is CASSQQRGQGYGYTF.

The gene calls are TRBV6-5 and TRBJ2-7, with D perhaps TRBD1 (6 bases). The germline V gene has CDR1 MNHEY and CDR2 SVGAGI. The CDR3 is 16 residues long. Trimming left V 0 bases short and J 2 bases short, with 14 bases between. This chain's CDR3 is CASSYSLGGDAYEQYF. CDR3 in DNA: TGTGCCAGCAGTTACTCGTTAGGGGGTGACGCCTACGAGCAGTACTTC.

The chain uses TRBV4-2 and TRBJ2-3, with TRBD2 matching 8 bases. CDR1 and CDR2 from the germline V gene are LGHNA and YNFKEQ. The V segment lost 3 bases and the J segment 5 bases; nucleotides outside the gene matches: 10. The length of the CDR3 is 16 residues. In DNA form, the CDR3 reads TGTGCCAGCAGCCATTCTGGCGGGAGGCAAGGAGATACGCAGTATTTT. This translates into CASSHSGGRQGDTQYF.